Listed below are T cell receptor beta chains from one sample, sequenced in a study of blood T cells in healthy people across ages. TCRdb independently ran MiXCR on the 5' RACE reads; one entry per CDR3 protein. This table holds around 400,000 distinct CDR3 sequences, approximately 47% found once. Sequencing input: blood. Receptors were obtained from a man aged 55 to 70 in good health. CDR3s leave out the opening cysteine and the closing phenylalanine or tryptophan.

TRBV18 ASSPMREGGNEQF
TRBV7-2 ASSLDRGPNTQY
TRBV30 AWRRNTEAF
TRBV21-1 ASSPTVEDTQY
TRBV5-1 ASRGTDSNYGYT
TRBV7-2 ASSLAVGSVDEQF
TRBV7-9 ASSSSRRGNVPDTQY
TRBV6-6 ASSLTGTGYEQY
TRBV20-1 SASVPLGGMGYEQY
TRBV11-2 ASSSNSSYNEQY
TRBV29-1 SVEGAMANKQF
TRBV10-3 AISGQGNEQF
TRBV5-1 ASSGKRQGAGETQY
TRBV20-1 SARDQAGAGETQY
TRBV2 ASKGQGNSPLH
TRBV20-1 RVTGTGGPNEQF
TRBV5-1 ASSGSHQETQY
TRBV5-1 ASSSTGTSYNEQF
TRBV6-5 ATTSWPGGYEQY
TRBV28 ASSSGNEKLF
TRBV20-1 SARDRDPWGSNEQF
TRBV24-1 ATRGSAGANEQF
TRBV20-1 SAIKSEGGSSQETQY
TRBV27 ASRNRDSNSLLQ
TRBV27 ASSRTGQGTNEQF
TRBV15 ATSRDPHGEQF
TRBV12-3/TRBV12-4 ASSLQGLDTEAF
TRBV5-1 ASSDGNTDTQY
TRBV2 ASKERDRLYQPQH
TRBV20-1 SADGTIGYEQY
TRBV3-1 ASSQEGGRSAANVLT
TRBV4-2 ASSLTSGRTPSRGTDTQY
TRBV20-1 SAPQALTYNERF
TRBV5-1 ASSLDLRGGYEQY
TRBV30 AWSPQQGSGYT
TRBV29-1 SVRRGIYEQY
TRBV5-1 ASSLPPGGQRQPQH
TRBV19 ASSRGTGNYEQY
TRBV29-1 SERSGQSYNEQF
TRBV5-1 ASSVGRQETQY
TRBV28 ASSPGGHEQF
TRBV5-1 ASSTGISDIQY
TRBV29-1 SVNFPPDRQGTDTQY
TRBV18 ASSPSQGGQETQY
TRBV2 ASSGSRTDHTEAF
TRBV7-2 VSSLGVGGETQY
TRBV5-6 ASSLDRRLGETQY
TRBV6-2/TRBV6-3 ASSNRGRLGNIQY
TRBV2 ASSGGQGSYEQY
TRBV6-6 ASNWGEGGYT